This T cell receptor beta chain stems from a study of T cells in Graves' hyperthyroidism and ophthalmopathy. Amplified TCR beta CDR3 regions came from RNA transcripts. TCR CDR3 regions were first amplified by RT-PCR with HTBI primers. TCRdb redid the calling of the multiplex PCR reads with MiXCR, one entry per CDR3 protein. The sample holds 500,000 to 750,000 distinct CDR3 sequences, approximately 44% seen once. Many counts were recorded for this clonotype. A lack of ophthalmopathy progression within 18 months defined stable Graves' hyperthyroidism. Diagnosis of hyperthyroidism was new in patients aged 18 to 65, and its duration was under 2 months. Clinicians diagnosed patients from clinical symptoms, serum thyroxine and TRAb, thyroid ultrasound and orbital computed tomography. The CDR3 has 15 amino acids. J was trimmed by 7 bases and V by 6 bases; bases with no gene match: 9. Per the germline V gene, CDR1 is SGDLS and CDR2 is YYNGEE.

Sample: peripheral blood or thyroid tissue (not recorded which). The clonotype was recovered from a woman aged 18-29 years with Graves' hyperthyroidism. The chain recombines TRBV9 with TRBJ1-6, with TRBD1 identical over 8 bases. The DNA for the CDR3 is TGTGCCAGCAACTCAGGGGGCGATACGAATTCACCCCTCCACTTT. It yields the protein CASNSGGDTNSPLHF.